A selection of T cell receptor beta chains follows, all from one sample in a study of blood T cells in healthy people across ages. TCRdb ran MiXCR on the 5' RACE reads and lists one entry per CDR3 protein. The sample lists around 1,900,000 distinct CDR3 sequences, 35% to 50% occurring once. The sample taken for sequencing was blood. All receptors come from a human donor in good health. Both conserved end residues are part of each CDR3. The D gene is left open where the match is weak. The size field is filled for only some rows; it gives once, few, many or a size class.

j_call: TRBJ2-3
clone_size: .
v_call: TRBV29-1
d_call: .
cdr3_aa: CSVSLDLDTQYF
cdr3_nt: TGCAGCGTTTCCTTGGACCTAGATACGCAGTATTTT

j_call: TRBJ1-2
clone_size: few
v_call: TRBV14
d_call: .
cdr3_aa: CASSQNPDRHYGYTF
cdr3_nt: TGTGCCAGCAGCCAAAACCCCGACAGACACTATGGCTACACCTTC

j_call: TRBJ2-7
clone_size: .
v_call: TRBV29-1
d_call: .
cdr3_aa: CSVEGAQNSDGFAYEQYF
cdr3_nt: TGCAGCGTTGAAGGTGCCCAAAATTCGGATGGGTTCGCCTACGAGCAGTACTTC

j_call: TRBJ1-1
clone_size: .
v_call: TRBV7-9
d_call: TRBD1
cdr3_aa: CASSLSGTGLMSTEAFF
cdr3_nt: TGTGCCAGCAGTCTATCGGGGACAGGACTTATGAGCACTGAAGCTTTCTTT

j_call: TRBJ1-1
clone_size: .
v_call: TRBV4-1
d_call: .
cdr3_aa: CASSQGVRGTHTEAFF
cdr3_nt: TGCGCCAGCAGCCAAGGGGTGAGGGGGACCCACACTGAAGCTTTCTTT

j_call: TRBJ2-2
clone_size: .
v_call: TRBV20-1
d_call: TRBD2
cdr3_aa: CSAPSGSGVTNTGELFF
cdr3_nt: TGCAGTGCCCCCTCGGGTAGCGGGGTAACGAACACCGGGGAGCTGTTTTTT

j_call: TRBJ2-2
clone_size: few
v_call: TRBV12-3/TRBV12-4
d_call: .
cdr3_aa: CASSLGITNTGELFF
cdr3_nt: TGTGCCAGCAGTTTAGGGATTACGAACACCGGGGAGCTGTTTTTT

j_call: TRBJ1-2
clone_size: few
v_call: TRBV5-1
d_call: .
cdr3_aa: CASSLGGVANYGYTF
cdr3_nt: TGCGCCAGCAGCTTGGGGGGAGTCGCTAACTATGGCTACACCTTC

j_call: TRBJ1-1
clone_size: .
v_call: TRBV18
d_call: .
cdr3_aa: CASSRTGDYSDTEAFF
cdr3_nt: TGTGCCAGCTCACGTACAGGTGACTACTCTGACACTGAAGCTTTCTTT

j_call: TRBJ1-2
clone_size: .
v_call: TRBV20-1
d_call: .
cdr3_aa: CSAWGHRDAGGYTF
cdr3_nt: TGCAGTGCTTGGGGCCATCGGGACGCAGGGGGCTACACCTTC

j_call: TRBJ1-4
clone_size: once
v_call: TRBV6-1
d_call: .
cdr3_aa: CAGSEGRGSEKLFF
cdr3_nt: TGTGCCGGCAGTGAGGGGAGAGGGAGTGAAAAACTGTTTTTT

j_call: TRBJ2-1
clone_size: .
v_call: TRBV7-9
d_call: .
cdr3_aa: CASSAPLISGNEQFF
cdr3_nt: TGTGCCAGCAGCGCCCCTTTGATTTCGGGCAATGAGCAGTTCTTC

j_call: TRBJ1-2
clone_size: .
v_call: TRBV7-2
d_call: .
cdr3_aa: CASSLAPGGLDGYTF
cdr3_nt: TGTGCCAGCAGCTTAGCCCCGGGTGGGTTGGATGGCTACACCTTC

j_call: TRBJ2-1
clone_size: few
v_call: TRBV29-1
d_call: .
cdr3_aa: CSVEVSGGLNDNEQFF
cdr3_nt: TGCAGCGTTGAAGTAAGCGGCGGATTAAATGACAATGAGCAGTTCTTC

j_call: TRBJ2-7
clone_size: few
v_call: TRBV6-2/TRBV6-3
d_call: TRBD1
cdr3_aa: CASSQPGQGVDEQYF
cdr3_nt: TGTGCCAGCAGCCAACCGGGACAGGGAGTGGACGAGCAGTACTTC

j_call: TRBJ1-4
clone_size: .
v_call: TRBV12-3/TRBV12-4
d_call: TRBD1
cdr3_aa: CASRNRQGCNEKLFF
cdr3_nt: TGTGCCAGCCGAAACAGACAGGGGTGTAATGAAAAACTGTTTTTT

j_call: TRBJ2-5
clone_size: few
v_call: TRBV6-2/TRBV6-3
d_call: TRBD2
cdr3_aa: CASSYIGLAGASQETQYF
cdr3_nt: TGTGCCAGCAGTTACATTGGGCTAGCGGGGGCCTCACAAGAGACCCAGTACTTC

j_call: TRBJ1-5
clone_size: .
v_call: TRBV7-3
d_call: .
cdr3_aa: CASSLMGGSNQPQHF
cdr3_nt: TGTGCCAGCAGCTTAATGGGTGGGAGCAATCAGCCCCAGCATTTT

j_call: TRBJ2-7
clone_size: .
v_call: TRBV16
d_call: TRBD1
cdr3_aa: CASSPDTGAGEQYF
cdr3_nt: TGTGCCAGCAGCCCAGATACAGGGGCAGGTGAGCAGTACTTC

j_call: TRBJ2-1
clone_size: .
v_call: TRBV20-1
d_call: .
cdr3_aa: CSARSPRAVSYNEQFF
cdr3_nt: TGCAGTGCTAGATCCCCGCGGGCAGTTTCCTACAATGAGCAGTTCTTC

j_call: TRBJ1-2
clone_size: few
v_call: TRBV27
d_call: .
cdr3_aa: CASTPMGAGDYGYTF
cdr3_nt: TGTGCCAGCACTCCGATGGGGGCAGGGGACTATGGCTACACCTTC

j_call: TRBJ2-7
clone_size: .
v_call: TRBV5-6
d_call: TRBD2
cdr3_aa: CASSLALAAGWYEQYF
cdr3_nt: TGTGCCAGCAGTCTAGCTCTAGCGGCGGGTTGGTACGAGCAGTACTTC

j_call: TRBJ2-1
clone_size: .
v_call: TRBV5-1
d_call: .
cdr3_aa: CASSRTGTGNNEQFF
cdr3_nt: TGCGCCAGCAGCAGAACAGGGACCGGCAACAATGAGCAGTTCTTC

j_call: TRBJ1-2
clone_size: .
v_call: TRBV12-3/TRBV12-4
d_call: TRBD1
cdr3_aa: CASSWTGAYGHTF
cdr3_nt: TGTGCCAGCAGTTGGACAGGGGCCTATGGCCACACCTTC

j_call: TRBJ2-3
clone_size: few
v_call: TRBV29-1
d_call: TRBD2
cdr3_aa: CSVGGTTDTQYF
cdr3_nt: TGCAGCGTCGGGGGGACCACAGATACGCAGTATTTT

j_call: TRBJ2-4
clone_size: .
v_call: TRBV18
d_call: .
cdr3_aa: CASSPPVLTKDLRSKNIQYF
cdr3_nt: TGTGCCAGCTCACCGCCAGTTCTGACGAAAGACCTGCGGTCCAAAAACATTCAGTACTTC

j_call: TRBJ2-6
clone_size: .
v_call: TRBV3-1
d_call: .
cdr3_aa: CASSQHTASGANVLTF
cdr3_nt: TGTGCCAGCAGCCAGCATACAGCGTCGGGGGCCAACGTCCTGACTTTC

j_call: TRBJ2-3
clone_size: .
v_call: TRBV20-1
d_call: .
cdr3_aa: CSAADGVEDTQYF
cdr3_nt: TGCAGTGCCGCAGACGGGGTAGAAGATACGCAGTATTTT

j_call: TRBJ1-2
clone_size: few
v_call: TRBV12-3/TRBV12-4
d_call: .
cdr3_aa: CASNGRAGGYTF
cdr3_nt: TGTGCCAGCAATGGACGGGCGGGCGGCTACACCTTC

j_call: TRBJ1-2
clone_size: .
v_call: TRBV12-3/TRBV12-4
d_call: .
cdr3_aa: CASSRHSGVAHYGYTF
cdr3_nt: TGTGCCAGCAGTCGTCATTCAGGGGTGGCTCACTATGGCTACACCTTC

j_call: TRBJ2-6
clone_size: .
v_call: TRBV6-5
d_call: TRBD1
cdr3_aa: CASSYWGTGLSGANVLTF
cdr3_nt: TGTGCCAGCAGTTACTGGGGGACAGGCCTTTCTGGGGCCAACGTCCTGACTTTC

j_call: TRBJ1-2
clone_size: few
v_call: TRBV20-1
d_call: .
cdr3_aa: CSAREGSGNYGYTF
cdr3_nt: TGCAGTGCTAGAGAGGGTTCGGGTAACTATGGCTACACCTTC

j_call: TRBJ1-2
clone_size: .
v_call: TRBV5-8
d_call: .
cdr3_aa: CASNQRRTGWGGYTF
cdr3_nt: TGTGCCAGCAACCAACGGAGGACGGGATGGGGCGGCTACACCTTC

j_call: TRBJ2-5
clone_size: few
v_call: TRBV6-2/TRBV6-3
d_call: .
cdr3_aa: CASSYTSGEETQYF
cdr3_nt: TGTGCCAGCAGTTACACGTCAGGGGAAGAGACCCAGTACTTC

j_call: TRBJ2-1
clone_size: .
v_call: TRBV6-2/TRBV6-3
d_call: .
cdr3_aa: CASSYSRTRGGPGVNEQFF
cdr3_nt: TGCGCCAGCAGTTACTCGAGAACGAGGGGGGGGCCGGGCGTCAATGAGCAGTTCTTC

j_call: TRBJ1-2
clone_size: few
v_call: TRBV20-1
d_call: .
cdr3_aa: CSARDQLHSYGYTF
cdr3_nt: TGCAGTGCTAGAGATCAACTCCACTCCTATGGCTACACCTTC

j_call: TRBJ1-1
clone_size: .
v_call: TRBV29-1
d_call: .
cdr3_aa: CSVPGTARAEAFF
cdr3_nt: TGCAGCGTGCCCGGGACTGCGAGAGCTGAAGCTTTCTTT

j_call: TRBJ2-7
clone_size: many
v_call: TRBV4-2
d_call: .
cdr3_aa: CASSPGPAGSYEQYF
cdr3_nt: TGTGCCAGCAGCCCCGGGCCAGCGGGCTCTTACGAGCAGTACTTC

j_call: TRBJ2-1
clone_size: once
v_call: TRBV20-1
d_call: TRBD2
cdr3_aa: CTPDSGGADEQFF
cdr3_nt: TGCACCCCAGATAGCGGGGGGGCGGATGAGCAGTTCTTC

j_call: TRBJ1-2
clone_size: .
v_call: TRBV2
d_call: TRBD1
cdr3_aa: CASSERGQGLGYGYTF
cdr3_nt: TGTGCCAGCAGTGAGCGGGGACAGGGTTTGGGCTATGGCTACACCTTC

j_call: TRBJ2-4
clone_size: .
v_call: TRBV28
d_call: .
cdr3_aa: CASSFGPEDIQYF
cdr3_nt: TGTGCCAGCAGTTTTGGACCAGAGGACATTCAGTACTTC

j_call: TRBJ2-3
clone_size: .
v_call: TRBV4-1
d_call: TRBD2
cdr3_aa: CASSRGQLAASTDTQYF
cdr3_nt: TGCGCCAGCAGCCGGGGCCAACTAGCGGCTAGCACAGATACGCAGTATTTT

j_call: TRBJ2-7
clone_size: many
v_call: TRBV29-1
d_call: .
cdr3_aa: CSVALTGDEQYF
cdr3_nt: TGCAGCGTGGCACTCACTGGTGACGAGCAGTACTTC

j_call: TRBJ2-2
clone_size: .
v_call: TRBV7-2
d_call: .
cdr3_aa: CASSTEWVSGELFF
cdr3_nt: TGTGCCAGCAGCACGGAGTGGGTGAGCGGGGAGCTGTTTTTT

j_call: TRBJ1-2
clone_size: once
v_call: TRBV4-1
d_call: TRBD1
cdr3_aa: CASSQDLRQGRDYGYTF
cdr3_nt: TGCGCCAGCAGCCAAGATCTTCGACAGGGGAGGGACTATGGCTACACCTTC

j_call: TRBJ1-2
clone_size: few
v_call: TRBV29-1
d_call: TRBD1
cdr3_aa: CSAGTGNSGGYTF
cdr3_nt: TGCAGCGCTGGGACAGGGAACTCAGGGGGCTACACCTTC

j_call: TRBJ1-4
clone_size: few
v_call: TRBV4-3
d_call: .
cdr3_aa: CASSQDPPQGREGKLFF
cdr3_nt: TGCGCCAGCAGCCAAGATCCCCCACAGGGCAGGGAGGGAAAACTGTTTTTT